This T cell receptor beta chain was identified in a study of cytomegalovirus exposure and HLA in healthy donors. Notes on the study in general: Around 160 TCR beta chains were listed as cytomegalovirus-associated. Reports indicated that the classifier achieved high specificity and sensitivity in diagnosing cytomegalovirus status.

PCR amplification relied on 60 Vbeta primers (plus 13 Jbeta primers). Authors' processing steps: An analysis that came later counted some 80 million unique TCR beta chains, 10 million to 11 million shared. Produced via immunoSEQ multiplex PCR; TCRdb's table is partial and in-frame only. The V and J calls and clone size were taken over from that table, and D and trimming were inferred from the DNA. The record lists roughly 200,000 clones, of which the ten most abundant hold almost 6.5%. Concerning this clone: The antigen is not known.

This CDR3 is 14 amino acids long. V lost 2 bases to trimming and J lost 6 bases; unmatched junction nucleotides: 3. The germline CDR1 and CDR2 sequences are PRHDT and FYEKMQ (reference sequence). The sequence was collected from a man younger than 40 in good health and CMV-seronegative. The genes are TRBV13 and TRBJ2-7; 11 bases are a match to TRBD2. Sequenced material: PBMCs. The DNA of the CDR3 is TGTGCCAGCAGCTTAAAGACTAGCGGGATCGAGCAGTACTTC. This sequence encodes CASSLKTSGIEQYF.